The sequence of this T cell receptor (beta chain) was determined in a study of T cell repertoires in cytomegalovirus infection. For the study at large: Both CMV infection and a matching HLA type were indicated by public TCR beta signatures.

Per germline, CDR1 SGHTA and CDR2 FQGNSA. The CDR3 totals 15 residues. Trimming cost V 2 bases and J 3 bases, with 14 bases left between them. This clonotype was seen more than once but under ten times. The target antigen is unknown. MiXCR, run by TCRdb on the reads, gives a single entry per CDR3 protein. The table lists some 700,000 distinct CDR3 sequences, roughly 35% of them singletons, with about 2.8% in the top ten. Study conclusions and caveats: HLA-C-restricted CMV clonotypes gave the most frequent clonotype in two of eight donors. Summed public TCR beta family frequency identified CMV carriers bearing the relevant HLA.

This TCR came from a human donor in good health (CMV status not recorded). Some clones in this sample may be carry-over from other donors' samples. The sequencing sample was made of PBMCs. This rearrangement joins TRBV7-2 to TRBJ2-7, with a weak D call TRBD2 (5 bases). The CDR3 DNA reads TGTGCCAGCAGCTTAATGGGTTCGGGGATCTACGAGCAGTACTTC. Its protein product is CASSLMGSGIYEQYF.